Following are 6 T cell receptor beta chains from one sample sequenced in a study of T cell clones after liver transplantation (dated by TCRdb to about 2019). Libraries were made using the immunoSEQ multiplex PCR assay. TCRdb obtained this table from immuneACCESS and retained in-frame rearrangements with V and J assigned. These tables miss some clones; where compared with another copy, unresolved V genes account for less than half of the shortfall, and the remainder is unexplained. The sample table lists approximately 100,000 clones, roughly 80% of them with a count of one. Of the sample, 0.8% to 1% is held by the ten largest clones. Reading the label with the study, this specimen's time point is: pre-transplant. Here the sequenced sample was CD4+ T cells from blood, taken before liver transplant. Receptors were obtained from a human donor who received a liver transplant.

The rearrangement joins TRBV18 to TRBJ2-5; 7 bases line up with TRBD1. With V trimmed by 3 bases and J by 4 bases, 8 bases remained unmatched. CDR3 length: 15 amino acids. The germline V gene has CDR1 KGHSH and CDR2 LQKENI. The DNA for the CDR3 is TGTGCCAGCTCACCGCAGGGGGTGGTAGGAGAGACCCAGTACTTC. It codes for CASSPQGVVGETQYF. Combining the CDR3 with reference TRBV18 and TRBJ2-5 gives the whole variable domain NAGVMQNPRHLVRRRGQEARLRCSPMKGHSHVYWYRQLPEEGLKFMVYLQKENIIDESGMPKERFSAEFPKEGPSILRIQQVVRGDSAAYFCASSPQGVVGETQYFGPGTRLLVL.

The chain has TRBV7-9 and TRBJ2-2; D tentatively fits TRBD1 or TRBD2 (6 bases each). V dropped 8 bases and J dropped 6 bases, with 19 bases sitting between them. CDR1 is SEHNR, CDR2 FQNEAQ, per germline (reference sequence). The CDR3 consists of 15 residues. Written as DNA, the CDR3 is TGTGCCAGCGCTAGGGGGACTGCTACCGCCGGGGAGCTGTTTTTT. Amino acid sequence: CASARGTATAGELFF.

The chain links TRBV5-6 to TRBJ1-6; D call uncertain. V was shortened by 6 bases and J by 0 bases, with 22 bases between the two germline ends. The length of the CDR3 is 19 residues. Per germline, CDR1 SGHDT and CDR2 YYEEEE. In DNA form, the CDR3 reads TGTGCCAGCAACCCCTCGAGGGAAGGCTGGAGCTCCTATAATTCACCCCTCCACTTT. Translating gives CASNPSREGWSSYNSPLHF.

The V call is TRBV5-4, the J call TRBJ2-1, with 11 nucleotides matching TRBD2. V dropped 2 bases and J dropped 4; count of bases not matched to a gene: 2. The CDR3 runs to 15 residues. CDR1 is SGHNT and CDR2 is YYREEE in the germline V gene (reference sequence). The CDR3 loop is CASSLTSGGYNEQFF. CDR3 bases: TGTGCCAGCAGCTTAACTAGCGGGGGATACAATGAGCAGTTCTTC.

A word on this clone: At one end the junction does not follow the germline gene, possibly because of a read error. The chain has TRBV6-6 and TRBJ1-6, with D unresolved. The CDR3 has 14 residues. Looked up from germline, CDR1 is MNHNY and CDR2 is SVGAGI (reference sequence). DNA for the CDR3: TGTGCCAGCAGTCTACGGGAAATTTCAGCCACTACTACGTTT. This sequence encodes CASSLREISATTTF.

The chain joins TRBV5-1 to TRBJ2-7, with D perhaps matching TRBD1 (6 bases). Between the trimmed V and J ends, which lost 4 bases and 1 base, there was a span of 12 bases. The CDR3 runs 14 residues. Germline V gene data show CDR1 as SGHRS and CDR2 as YFSETQ. The CDR3 protein is CASSGGLRSYEQYF. In DNA form, the CDR3 reads TGCGCCAGCAGCGGGGGCCTCCGGTCCTACGAGCAGTACTTC.